The rows below give T cell receptor beta chains drawn from one sample of a study of blood T cell repertoires in COVID-19. The repertoire was sequenced with immunoSEQ multiplex PCR; TCRdb's copy has only in-frame clones and lacks some. Among about 150,000 clones listed, about 86% were seen once. Sequencing was carried out using peripheral blood. Source of these receptors: a man in his fifties or sixties with active or convalescent COVID-19. The CDR3 runs from the conserved cysteine through the conserved F or W. D genes are given only for firm matches. A clone size is listed for some rows: how often the clone was seen (once, few, many), or a class if it is expanded.

V gene,D gene,clone size,J gene,CDR3 DNA,CDR3 protein
TRBV3-1/TRBV3-2,TRBD2,-,TRBJ2-2,TGTGCCAGCAGCCCCCGACTAGCGGGGGAGGGCGGGGAGCTGTTTTTT,CASSPRLAGEGGELFF
TRBV6-2/TRBV6-3,TRBD2,-,TRBJ2-1,TGTGCCAGCAGTTACCCCGGACTAGCGGCGTCTCGTGTTCGTTACAATGAGCAGTTCTTC,CASSYPGLAASRVRYNEQFF
TRBV19,TRBD1,-,TRBJ1-2,TGTGCCAGTAGTACCTTCGTATGGACAGGGGGCGATGGCTACACCTTC,CASSTFVWTGGDGYTF
TRBV19,-,-,TRBJ2-7,TGTGCCAGTAGTATAGGCGGCGGTTCCTACGAGCAGTACTTC,CASSIGGGSYEQYF
TRBV7-8,TRBD1,-,TRBJ1-1,TGTGCCAGCAGCTCCGAGGGAAGACAGGGGGCGCGTACTGAAGCTTTCTTT,CASSSEGRQGARTEAFF
TRBV3-1/TRBV3-2,TRBD2,-,TRBJ2-5,TGTGCCAGCAGCCAGCTCTCGGGGGGGCCTCAAGAGACCCAGTACTTC,CASSQLSGGPQETQYF
TRBV6-5,-,-,TRBJ1-5,TGTGCCAGCGGAGGGGGGGGTCAGCCCCAGCATTTT,CASGGGGQPQHF
TRBV4-1,-,-,TRBJ2-5,TGCGCCAGCAGCCAAGCCCCTAGCTATGTGGAGACCCAGTACTTC,CASSQAPSYVETQYF
TRBV6-6,TRBD1,-,TRBJ1-2,TGTGCCAGCAGTTACGCTCCGGGACAGGGTTATGGCTACACCTTC,CASSYAPGQGYGYTF
TRBV7-2,-,-,TRBJ2-1,TGTGCCAGCAGCCCCGGAGGGGCGTGGAATGAGCAGTTCTTC,CASSPGGAWNEQFF
TRBV30,-,-,TRBJ1-3,TGTGCCTGGAACCTGGCCGGAAACACCATATATTTT,CAWNLAGNTIYF
TRBV15,-,-,TRBJ1-2,TGTGCCACCAGCAGAGATCTTTCACAGGACGGCTACACCTTC,CATSRDLSQDGYTF
TRBV6-1,TRBD2,-,TRBJ2-3,TGTGCCAGCAGTGAAAGAACTAGCGGGGGGGCCTTATTCACAGATACGCAGTATTTT,CASSERTSGGALFTDTQYF
TRBV19,TRBD1,-,TRBJ1-5,TGTGCCAGTAGTAGGTCCCGGGACAGGGTTAGCAATCAGCCCCAGCATTTT,CASSRSRDRVSNQPQHF
TRBV25-1,-,-,TRBJ2-1,TGTGCCAGCAGTGCCGAGATAAGCTACAATGAGCAGTTCTTC,CASSAEISYNEQFF
TRBV6-4,-,-,TRBJ1-1,TGTGCCAGCAGTGACTCAAAGAGGCTTCACACTGAAGCTTTCTTT,CASSDSKRLHTEAFF
TRBV3-1/TRBV3-2,-,-,TRBJ1-1,TGTGCCAGCACTGCACGTGACTCCATGAACACTGAAGCTTTCTTT,CASTARDSMNTEAFF
TRBV9,-,-,TRBJ2-7,TGTGCCAGCAGCGTAGGGGGCGGCGAGCAGTACTTC,CASSVGGGEQYF
TRBV6-2/TRBV6-3,-,few,TRBJ2-2,TGTGCCAGCAGCCTATCGCGGGGGCAATTGAACACCGGGGAGCTGTTTTTT,CASSLSRGQLNTGELFF
TRBV5-6,TRBD2,-,TRBJ2-3,TGTGCCAGCAGCTTATCGCCTAGCGGGAGGGGTACGCAGTATTTT,CASSLSPSGRGTQYF
TRBV13,-,-,TRBJ2-1,TGTGCCAGCAGCCCGGAGTACAATGAGCAGTTCTTC,CASSPEYNEQFF
TRBV7-9,-,-,TRBJ2-1,TGTGCCAGCAGCTTAGTCAGGATCCATGAGCAGTTCTTC,CASSLVRIHEQFF
TRBV13,-,few,TRBJ1-4,TGTGCCAGCAGCTTAAGGGGAGGTGAAAAACTGTTTTTT,CASSLRGGEKLFF
TRBV19,-,-,TRBJ2-3,TGTGCCAGGAGTTGGGGGGAGACTAGCACAGATACGCAGTATTTT,CARSWGETSTDTQYF
TRBV7-2,-,-,TRBJ2-1,TGTGCCAGCAGCCCAGCAGGGGATGAGCAGTTCTTC,CASSPAGDEQFF
TRBV7-2,-,-,TRBJ1-1,TGTGCCAGCAGCTTAAAGCCGGACACTGAAGCTTTCTTT,CASSLKPDTEAFF
TRBV9,TRBD1,once,TRBJ1-6,TGTGCCAGCAGCGTACTCGGCGAGAGAGCCGGACAGGGAAGTAATGGTAATTCACCCCTCCACTTT,CASSVLGERAGQGSNGNSPLHF
TRBV9,TRBD1,-,TRBJ1-3,TGTGCCAGCAGCGTGGGGGACAGTCCGCCTGGAAACACCATATATTTT,CASSVGDSPPGNTIYF
TRBV20-1,TRBD2,-,TRBJ2-4,TGCAGTGCTAGTATTAGCGGGGGTAAAAACATTCAGTACTTC,CSASISGGKNIQYF
TRBV7-2,-,-,TRBJ1-4,TGTGCCAGCAGCGTTGCCCGGGGGGCAACTAATGAAAAACTGTTTTTT,CASSVARGATNEKLFF
TRBV5-1,-,once,TRBJ2-1,TGCGCCAGCAGCTTGCGGGGGTACGATGAGCAGTTCTTC,CASSLRGYDEQFF
TRBV7-6,-,-,TRBJ2-1,TGTGCCAGCAGCCTCCCGGGAGAGCGGTACAATGAGCAGTTCTTC,CASSLPGERYNEQFF
TRBV19,-,-,TRBJ1-4,TGTGCCAGTAGTCCAATGGAGGCACAAGAAAATGAAAAACTGTTTTTT,CASSPMEAQENEKLFF
TRBV12-3/TRBV12-4,TRBD1,-,TRBJ2-7,TGTGCCAGCAGTTTCAGGGGGCCCTACGAGCAGTACTTC,CASSFRGPYEQYF
TRBV6-5,-,-,TRBJ1-5,TGTGCCAGCAGGGGGGCTGGCAATCAGCCCCAGCATTTT,CASRGAGNQPQHF
TRBV21-1,-,-,TRBJ2-2,TGTGCCAGCAGCACCCCGGGGGGGGCCGAATCGAACACCGGGGAGCTGTTTTTT,CASSTPGGAESNTGELFF
TRBV29-1,-,-,TRBJ2-2,TGCAGCGTTGGGCAGGGCTTTAACACCGGGGAGCTGTTTTTT,CSVGQGFNTGELFF
TRBV5-1,TRBD1,-,TRBJ1-1,TGCGCCAGCAGTCAGGACAGGGTTAATGAAGCTTTCTTT,CASSQDRVNEAFF
TRBV7-9,TRBD2,-,TRBJ2-6,TGTGCCAGCAGCGTCCAGACCCAAAAACACGGGAGGAACGTCCTGACTTTC,CASSVQTQKHGRNVLTF
TRBV24-1,-,-,TRBJ2-1,TGTGCCACCAGTGATCCACCGGGGACAAACTACAATGAGCAGTTCTTC,CATSDPPGTNYNEQFF
TRBV29-1,TRBD2,few,TRBJ2-7,TGCAGCGTTGGAACGGGAGGAGGCCAGGAGTACTTC,CSVGTGGGQEYF
TRBV7-2,TRBD2,-,TRBJ2-4,TGTGCCAGCAGCTTTCTACCTTTAACGGGGGGGCTCAACATTCAGTACTTC,CASSFLPLTGGLNIQYF
TRBV7-9,-,once,TRBJ1-2,TGTGCCAGCAGGGGGAGAAAAGGGGGCTACACCTTC,CASRGRKGGYTF
TRBV4-2,-,-,TRBJ2-7,TGTGCCAGCAGCCAAGATCTCTCCTACGAGCAGTACTTC,CASSQDLSYEQYF
TRBV12-2,-,-,TRBJ2-1,TGTGCAAGTCGCTGCCGGGACTTCGAGGATGAGCAGTTCTTC,CASRCRDFEDEQFF
TRBV6-2/TRBV6-3,-,few,TRBJ1-2,TGTGCCAGCAGTTATTCCAGGTACCGCGGCTACACCTTC,CASSYSRYRGYTF
TRBV5-6,TRBD1,-,TRBJ1-1,TGTGCCAGCAGCAAGGACAGGGTCACTGAAGCTTTCTTT,CASSKDRVTEAFF
TRBV25-1,-,-,TRBJ2-5,TGTGCCAGCAGTATCTCACAGGGAGGGGGAGAGACCCAGTACTTC,CASSISQGGGETQYF
TRBV9,-,few,TRBJ1-2,TGTGCCAGCAGCGTAGATACGGGGATGGGCTATGGCTACACCTTC,CASSVDTGMGYGYTF
TRBV4-2,-,-,TRBJ1-2,TGTGCCAGCAGCCAAGATATGACAGCTTCTAACTATGGCTACACCTTC,CASSQDMTASNYGYTF
TRBV7-2,TRBD1,-,TRBJ1-6,TGTGCCAGCAGCGAAGGACAGGAGAATTCACCCCTCCACTTT,CASSEGQENSPLHF
TRBV4-3,-,-,TRBJ2-5,TGCGCCAGCAGCGTCAGGGTGTTCGAGACCCAGTACTTC,CASSVRVFETQYF
TRBV5-1,-,-,TRBJ1-2,TGCGCCAGCAGCTACCGGAGCTATGGCTACACCTTC,CASSYRSYGYTF
TRBV6-5,-,-,TRBJ1-3,TGTGCCAGCAGAGCGGTCTCTGGAAACACCATATATTTT,CASRAVSGNTIYF
TRBV28,-,-,TRBJ2-5,TGTGCCAGCAGGCAAGAGGAGACCCAGTACTTC,CASRQEETQYF